The 10 T cell receptor beta chains in this list originate from one sample, sequenced in a study of post-analysis software for immune sequencing data. Whole-study findings and limits: Patients carried 4 or 5 TRBV segments more frequently than controls did, and TRBV5-6, TRBV5-1 and TRBV20-1 were among them.

Tagging with unique molecular identifiers was a feature of the TCR beta cDNA libraries. TCRdb called the PCR reads again in MiXCR, with one record for every CDR3 protein. The sample has 700,000 to 800,000 distinct CDR3 sequences; 25% to 30% are singletons. No cognate antigen is known for these TCRs. Sequenced: blood. The receptors come from a girl between 5 and 17 years old with multiple sclerosis.

This clonotype occurred a few times. Sequence at one end of the junction differs from germline and may be a read error. V usage is TRBV6-2 or TRBV6-3 and J usage is TRBJ1-6; D is unresolved. The CDR3 is 12 amino acids. The germline V gene encodes CDR1 MNHEY and CDR2 SVGEGT. CDR3 protein: CASTSRGSPPHF. The CDR3, as DNA: TGTGCCAGCACCTCTCGGGGATCACCCCCCCACTTT.

The chain is built from TRBV20-1 and TRBJ1-2; D unresolved. Germline V CDR1 and CDR2: DFQATT, SNEGSKA (reference sequence). CDR3 size: 14 residues. Trimming stripped 1 base from V and 9 bases from J, with 18 bases between. The CDR3 region has the DNA TGCAGTGCTAGAGCCCTTCTGGACGATATTAGCTACACCTTC. It translates to CSARALLDDISYTF.

The table lists this clonotype with a few counts. V is TRBV3-1 and J is TRBJ2-1; 13 bases agree with TRBD2. CDR1 LGHDT and CDR2 YNNKEL come from the germline V gene (reference sequence). V lost 1 base and J lost 6; bases outside the gene matches: 6. This CDR3 region has 17 residues. The CDR3 nucleotides are TGTGCCAGCAGCCAAGGGGGACTAGCGGGGATCGTCAATGAGCAGTTCTTC. Residues: CASSQGGLAGIVNEQFF.

In its sample, this clonotype was seen a few times. CDR3 sequence reads: CATSSRGEQYF. The CDR3 DNA reads as TGTGCCACCAGCAGTCGAGGCGAGCAGTACTTC. The chain employs TRBV15 and TRBJ2-7; no firm D call. V lost 3 bases to trimming and J lost 6 bases, with 6 bases between them. Looked up from germline, CDR1 is LNHNV and CDR2 is YYDKDF (reference sequence). The CDR3 totals 11 residues.

The rearrangement joins TRBV4-2 to TRBJ2-7; D ambiguous. The CDR3 is 15 amino acids. Germline V CDR1 and CDR2: LGHNA, YNFKEQ. The V gene lost 0 bases and the J gene lost 3 bases, with 12 bases spanning the gap. The chain's CDR3 is CASSQEGLVFYEQYF. The CDR3 DNA reads as TGTGCCAGCAGCCAAGAAGGGTTAGTATTCTACGAGCAGTACTTC.

The chain links TRBV6-1 to TRBJ2-5, with 12 positions matching TRBD2. V lost 6 bases to trimming and J lost 4 bases; unmatched junction nucleotides: 9. The germline CDR1 and CDR2 sequences are MNHNS and SASEGT. CDR3 length: 16 amino acids. The DNA of the CDR3 is TGTGCCAGCAGCGGGACTAGCGGGTCTATCGGAGAGACCCAGTACTTC. Its translation: CASSGTSGSIGETQYF.

This sequence joins TRBV10-3 and TRBJ2-1, with D hard to call. CDR1 is ENHRY and CDR2 is SYGVKD in the germline V gene. V lost 0 bases to trimming and J lost 0 bases, with 12 bases between them. CDR3 length: 17 residues. Written as DNA, the CDR3 is TGTGCCATCAGTGAGTCAAGACCCGCCAGCTCCTACAATGAGCAGTTCTTC. Protein sequence: CAISESRPASSYNEQFF.

The genes are TRBV20-1 and TRBJ1-1, with D possibly matching TRBD1 (6 bases). The CDR3 sequence is 14 residues long. Trimming shortened V by 0 bases and J by 5 bases, and 13 bases separated the two germline ends. In germline, CDR1 is DFQATT, CDR2 SNEGSKA (reference sequence). In nucleotides, the CDR3 is TGCAGTGCTAGAGATCAGGACAGTGGAACTGAAGCTTTCTTT. Translation gives CSARDQDSGTEAFF.

This clonotype appeared a few times. The chain carries TRBV7-8 and TRBJ1-2, with D hard to call. Germline CDR1 reads SGHVS; CDR2 reads FQNEAQ. This CDR3 spans 13 amino acids. Trimming shortened V by 1 base and J by 6 bases, and 9 bases separated the two germline ends. The CDR3 loop is CASSLEAGDGYTF. The CDR3 bases are TGTGCCAGCAGCTTAGAAGCGGGTGATGGCTACACCTTC.

The table lists this clonotype with many counts. The gene calls are TRBV29-1 and TRBJ2-7, with TRBD1 as a possible D gene (6 bases). Germline CDR1 and CDR2: SQVTM and ANQGSEA. Trimming took off 6 bases at V and 2 bases at J, with 14 bases between the two ends. This CDR3 spans 13 amino acids. The CDR3 coding sequence is TGCAGCGTCCGTGGGGACAACCCCTACGAGCAGTACTTC. Protein sequence: CSVRGDNPYEQYF.